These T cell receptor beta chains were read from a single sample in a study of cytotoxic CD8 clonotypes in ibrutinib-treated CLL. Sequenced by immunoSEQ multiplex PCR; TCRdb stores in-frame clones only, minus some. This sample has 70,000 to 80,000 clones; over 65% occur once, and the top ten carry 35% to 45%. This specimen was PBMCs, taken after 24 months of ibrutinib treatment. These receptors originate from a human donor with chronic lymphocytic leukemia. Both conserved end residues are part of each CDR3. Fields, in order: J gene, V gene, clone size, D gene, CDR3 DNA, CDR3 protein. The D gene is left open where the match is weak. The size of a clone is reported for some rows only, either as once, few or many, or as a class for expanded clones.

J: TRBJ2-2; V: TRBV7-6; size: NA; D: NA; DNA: TGTGCCAGCAGGGGGCTTCGGGGGAACACCGGGGAGCTGTTTTTT; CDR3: CASRGLRGNTGELFF
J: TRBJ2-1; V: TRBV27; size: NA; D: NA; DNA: TGTGCCAGCAGTCCGGTGGTCGTGAATGAGCAGTTCTTC; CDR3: CASSPVVVNEQFF
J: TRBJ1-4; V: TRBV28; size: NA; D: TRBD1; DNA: TGTGCCAGCAGTTTCAGACAGGGGGGAGCTAATGAAAAACTGTTTTTT; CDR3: CASSFRQGGANEKLFF
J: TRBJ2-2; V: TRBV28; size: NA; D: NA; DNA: TGTGCCAGCAGTCCCTCCTTCGATAGCGGGAACACCGGGGAGCTGTTTTTT; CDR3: CASSPSFDSGNTGELFF
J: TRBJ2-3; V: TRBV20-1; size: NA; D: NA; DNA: TGCAGTGCTTACCTCACAGATACGCAGTATTTT; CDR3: CSAYLTDTQYF
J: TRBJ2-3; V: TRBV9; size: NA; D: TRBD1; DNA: TGTGCCAGCAGCGTCTTCGACAGGGGAACCACAGATACGCAGTATTTT; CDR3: CASSVFDRGTTDTQYF
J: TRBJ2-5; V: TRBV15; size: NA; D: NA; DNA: TGTGCCACCAGCAGATACGGGGCTAGCGAACAAGAGACCCAGTACTTC; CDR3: CATSRYGASEQETQYF
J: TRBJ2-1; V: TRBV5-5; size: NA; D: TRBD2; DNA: TGTGCCAGCAGCCGGACTAGCGGGAGAGGGGTTAATGAGCAGTTCTTC; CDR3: CASSRTSGRGVNEQFF
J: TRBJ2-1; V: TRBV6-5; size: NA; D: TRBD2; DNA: TGTGCCAGCAGTAGCGGGAGGGCTGGCAATGAGCAGTTCTTC; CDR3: CASSSGRAGNEQFF
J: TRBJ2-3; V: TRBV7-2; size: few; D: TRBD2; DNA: TGTGCCAGCAGCTCGGCGGGAGGAGCCTTAGGTACAGATACGCAGTATTTT; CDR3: CASSSAGGALGTDTQYF